The present T cell receptor beta chain was sequenced within a study of cytomegalovirus exposure and HLA in healthy donors. Study conclusions and caveats: Judged likely to be a sequencing artifact was a cluster of highly shared sequence variants. Further analysis, carried out later, found HLA-associated TCR beta chains more clonally expanded than equally common other chains. Later, TCR association rates were found to vary by HLA locus, highest for DRB1 and lowest for HLA-C.

Germline V gene sequence: CDR1 SGHRS, CDR2 YFSETQ. The CDR3 extends over 14 amino acids. V shed 4 bases and J shed 4 bases, with 14 bases lying between them. For this clone: The antigen remains undetermined.

With 60 Vbeta and 13 Jbeta primers, the PCR was carried out. The assay was immunoSEQ multiplex PCR, and TCRdb's table has in-frame clones only and misses some. This sample has some 130,000 clones, with approximately 83% found just once. The material sequenced was PBMCs. The TCR was taken from a girl aged 2 to 9 in good health and CMV-seronegative. The chain couples TRBV5-1 to TRBJ1-1; D perhaps matches TRBD1 (6 bases). CDR3 sequence reads: CASSPPTGTTEAFF. In nucleotides, the CDR3 is TGCGCCAGCAGCCCCCCAACAGGGACCACTGAAGCTTTCTTT.